Listed here are 17 T cell receptor beta chains from one sample, sequenced in a study of blood T cell repertoires in COVID-19. Method: immunoSEQ multiplex PCR; TCRdb's copy keeps in-frame clones and lacks some. This sample has approximately 150,000 clones, with 80% to 90% found just once. Sequencing was done on a sample of PBMCs or T cells enriched from blood (not recorded which). The source of these receptors is a man aged 55 to 70 who had recovered from COVID-19.

The chain combines TRBV27 with TRBJ1-6, with a possible D match to TRBD1 (5 bases). The CDR3 length is 14 residues. Germline CDR1 reads MNHEY; CDR2 reads SMNVEV (reference sequence). Trimming removed 7 bases from V and 9 bases from J, with 16 bases in between. CDR3 coding DNA: TGTGCCAGCACTTTTCAGGGTACAGGTTCACCCCTCCACTTT. Translation: CASTFQGTGSPLHF.

The V gene is TRBV2, the J gene TRBJ2-7; TRBD1 matches at 11 bases. V shed 7 bases, J shed 1 base, and the junction held 9 bases outside the gene matches. In germline, CDR1 is SNHLY, CDR2 FYNNEI. This CDR3 is built from 16 residues. The CDR3 bases are TGTGCCAGCAAGCTTTCCGGGACAGGGGGATCCTACGAGCAGTACTTC. Protein product: CASKLSGTGGSYEQYF.

The J gene is TRBJ2-3, the V gene TRBV5-1; D unclear. In germline, CDR1 is SGHRS, CDR2 YFSETQ. The V gene lost 0 bases and the J gene lost 0 bases, with 5 bases spanning the gap. This CDR3 has 14 residues. The CDR3 bases are TGCGCCAGCAGCTTGGCCGGGAGCACAGATACGCAGTATTTT. Translation gives CASSLAGSTDTQYF.

The chain is built from TRBV6-5 and TRBJ1-5, with TRBD1 identical over 7 bases. This CDR3 has 15 amino acids. In germline, CDR1 is MNHEY, CDR2 SVGAGI. J gave up 3 bases and V 6 bases, and 8 bases lay outside the gene matches. CDR3 nucleotide sequence: TGTGCCAGCAGCCCGACAGGGAGCCTCAATCAGCCCCAGCATTTT. It translates to CASSPTGSLNQPQHF.

The chain combines TRBV6-4 with TRBJ1-1; 10 bases are a match to TRBD1. Germline lookup yields CDR1 MRHNA and CDR2 SNTAGT. Trimming at V came to 5 bases and at J to 3 bases, leaving 6 bases not matched to a gene. The CDR3 loop spans 15 amino acids. The CDR3 is CASSQVGTGDTEAFF. In nucleotides, the CDR3 is TGTGCCAGCAGTCAGGTAGGGACAGGGGACACTGAAGCTTTCTTT.

The V call is TRBV5-1, the J call TRBJ2-2; 10 bases map to TRBD2. There are 15 residues in the CDR3. The J segment lost 3 bases and the V segment lost 3 bases, leaving 2 bases of the junction unmatched. CDR1 is SGHRS and CDR2 is YFSETQ in the germline V gene. DNA for the CDR3: TGCGCCAGCAGCTACCTAGCGGGGGACACCGGGGAGCTGTTTTTT. It is translated as CASSYLAGDTGELFF.

The CDR3 bases are TGCGCCAGCAGCTTGGGCCCCGGACAGGGAAATCAGCCCCAGCATTTT. Translated: CASSLGPGQGNQPQHF. The rearrangement links TRBV5-1 to TRBJ1-5; TRBD1 matches 8 bases. Germline CDR1 reads SGHRS; CDR2 reads YFSETQ. Trimming cost V 0 bases and J 4 bases; bases outside gene matches: 6. The CDR3 has 16 residues.

The chain uses TRBV7-6 and TRBJ1-1; D might be TRBD1 (5 bases). The germline CDR1 and CDR2 sequences are SGHVS and FNYEAQ. This CDR3 is built from 16 residues. Trimming shortened V by 1 base and J by 1 base, and 13 bases separated the two germline ends. DNA of the CDR3: TGTGCCAGCAGCTTAGGCCGCTTAGGGGCGAACACTGAAGCTTTCTTT. Translating gives CASSLGRLGANTEAFF.

This clone was counted once. V usage is TRBV6-5 and J usage is TRBJ2-2; 7 bases map to TRBD2. V dropped 6 bases and J dropped 1; count of bases not matched to a gene: 2. CDR3 size: 14 residues. The V gene's germline CDR1 is MNHEY and CDR2 SVGAGI. This chain's CDR3 is CASRREMNTGELFF. The CDR3 nucleotides read TGTGCCAGCAGGCGGGAGATGAACACCGGGGAGCTGTTTTTT.

The count of this clone is one. The gene calls are TRBV5-4 and TRBJ2-7, with 8 bases identical to TRBD1. The junction had 1 base not matched to a gene; V was cut back by 0 bases and J by 5 bases. Germline values: CDR1 SGHNT, CDR2 YYREEE (reference sequence). The CDR3 is made up of 13 amino acids. CDR3 amino acids: CASSLDRGDEQYF. CDR3 DNA sequence: TGTGCCAGCAGCTTGGACAGGGGGGACGAGCAGTACTTC.

V and J are TRBV18 and TRBJ1-4; D remains ambiguous. The CDR3 consists of 15 residues. Germline values: CDR1 KGHSH, CDR2 LQKENI. V was cut by 3 bases and J by 0 bases, with 8 bases left in between. CDR3 DNA: TGTGCCAGCTCACCCATGGGCGCAACTAATGAAAAACTGTTTTTT. This sequence encodes CASSPMGATNEKLFF.

Of note for this clone: An end of the junction differs from the germline gene, which may be a read error. The chain joins TRBV3-1 (or the pseudogene TRBV3-2) to TRBJ2-3; 7 nucleotides align to TRBD2. Per the germline V gene, CDR1 is LGHDT and CDR2 is YNNKEL (reference sequence). CDR3 length: 16 amino acids. This CDR3 reads CASSQPKSTSIDTQYF. The CDR3 DNA sequence: TGTGCCAGCAGCCAACCCAAATCGACTAGCATAGATACGCAGTATTTT.

The rearrangement joins TRBV18 to TRBJ2-5; no definite D call. This CDR3 has 13 amino acids. The V gene's germline CDR1 is KGHSH and CDR2 LQKENI. Deletions cut 3 bases from V and 2 bases from J, with 7 bases between. CDR3 nucleotides: TGTGCCAGCTCACCGAGCTTACAAGAGACCCAGTACTTC. Its protein product is CASSPSLQETQYF. The whole variable domain, remainder taken from reference TRBV18 and TRBJ2-5, is NAGVMQNPRHLVRRRGQEARLRCSPMKGHSHVYWYRQLPEEGLKFMVYLQKENIIDESGMPKERFSAEFPKEGPSILRIQQVVRGDSAAYFCASSPSLQETQYFGPGTRLLVL.

This sequence joins TRBV19 and TRBJ1-2; TRBD1 might be the D (6 bases). Trimming removed 5 bases from V and 0 bases from J, with 10 bases in between. The CDR3 covers 14 residues. Germline CDR1 LNHDA, CDR2 SQIVND (reference sequence). CDR3: CASSWDITNYGYTF. CDR3 coding DNA: TGTGCCAGTAGTTGGGACATAACTAACTATGGCTACACCTTC.

This clone was seen once. V gene TRBV15 combines with J gene TRBJ1-2; 7 bases agree with TRBD1. V shed 5 bases, J shed 4 bases, and the junction held 10 bases outside the gene matches. Germline CDR1 and CDR2: LNHNV and YYDKDF (reference sequence). The CDR3 totals 15 residues. CDR3 sequence reads: CATSRRGGRSYGYTF. CDR3 DNA sequence: TGTGCCACCAGCCGCAGAGGGGGCAGGAGCTATGGCTACACCTTC.

The rearrangement uses TRBV18 and TRBJ1-4; 7 positions match TRBD1. The germline V gene encodes CDR1 KGHSH and CDR2 LQKENI. This CDR3 comprises 14 residues. The V segment lost 2 bases and the J segment 7 bases; nucleotides outside the gene matches: 4. CDR3 sequence (DNA): TGTGCCAGCTCACCAGGGACAGTCCCTGAAAAACTGTTTTTT. Translation gives CASSPGTVPEKLFF.

The CDR3 DNA is TGTGCCAGTAGTATATCCGCGAACACCGGGGAGCTGTTTTTT. It specifies CASSISANTGELFF. This rearrangement joins TRBV19 to TRBJ2-2; no firm D call. Trimming cost V 2 bases and J 0 bases, with 4 bases left between them. CDR3 length equals 14 residues. The germline CDR1 and CDR2 sequences are LNHDA and SQIVND (reference sequence).